This T cell receptor beta chain is from a study of shared clonotypes between healthy human individuals. The assay was immunoSEQ multiplex PCR, and TCRdb's table has in-frame clones only and misses some. The sample holds about a million clones; 60% to 80% are singletons and the top ten take around 1.5%. The CDR3 has 15 amino acids. Germline CDR1 reads GTSNPN; CDR2 reads SVGIG (reference sequence). V was cut by 1 base and J by 5 bases, with 18 bases left in between. The sequenced material came from memory CD4+ T cells sorted from blood. Subset reported: CD45RA-negative fraction. This rearrangement joins TRBV30 to TRBJ2-7, with D possibly being TRBD1 or TRBD2 (6 bases each). This TCR was recovered from a man aged 18 to 30 in good health. DNA of the CDR3: TGTGCCTGGAGTGCCGGTGGGGGGCGCCGCAACGAGCAGTACTTC. It yields the protein CAWSAGGGRRNEQYF.